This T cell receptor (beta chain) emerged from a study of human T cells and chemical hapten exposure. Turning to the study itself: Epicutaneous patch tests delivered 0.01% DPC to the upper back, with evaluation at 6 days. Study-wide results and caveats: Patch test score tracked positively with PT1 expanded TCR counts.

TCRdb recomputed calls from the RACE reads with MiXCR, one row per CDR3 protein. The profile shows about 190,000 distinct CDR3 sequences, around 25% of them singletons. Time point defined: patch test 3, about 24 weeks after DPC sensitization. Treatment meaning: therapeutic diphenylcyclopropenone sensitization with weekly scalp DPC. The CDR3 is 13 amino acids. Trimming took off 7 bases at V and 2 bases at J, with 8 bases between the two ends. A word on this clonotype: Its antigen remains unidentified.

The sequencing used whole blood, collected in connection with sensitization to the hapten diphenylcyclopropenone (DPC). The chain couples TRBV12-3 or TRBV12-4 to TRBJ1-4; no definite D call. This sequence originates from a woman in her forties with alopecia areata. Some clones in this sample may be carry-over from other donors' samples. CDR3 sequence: CASTGSTNEKLFF. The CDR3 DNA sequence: TGTGCCAGCACGGGCAGCACTAATGAAAAACTGTTTTTT.